The 26 T cell receptor beta chains given below trace back to one sample, sequenced in a study of shared clonotypes between healthy human individuals. Using immunoSEQ multiplex PCR, the repertoire was profiled, and TCRdb retains in-frame clones only, with some absent. The table includes 2,100,000 or so clones, around 95% detected once. Sequencing input: naive CD4+ T cells sorted from blood. Documented subset: CD45RA+ positively selected. These receptors all stem from a man aged 18 to 35 in good health.

The genes are TRBV9 and TRBJ2-7; D possibly matches TRBD1 or TRBD2 (6 bases each). The V end was cut by 0 bases, the J end by 2 bases, with 12 bases between. The CDR3 spans 15 residues. In germline, CDR1 is SGDLS, CDR2 YYNGEE. DNA for the CDR3: TGTGCCAGCAGCGTAGGCGGGGACATGACCTACGAGCAGTACTTC. Translating it yields CASSVGGDMTYEQYF.

On this clone itself: The sample has other DNA sequences that encode this CDR3 too. The chain couples TRBV30 to TRBJ2-5; D is perhaps TRBD2 (5 bases). CDR1 and CDR2 (germline): GTSNPN, SVGIG (reference sequence). V gave up 1 base and J gave up 5 bases, with 8 bases separating them. The CDR3 is 12 amino acids. Written as DNA, the CDR3 is TGTGCCTGGAGTGCCACTAGGGAGACCCAGTACTTC. This gives the protein CAWSATRETQYF.

V gene TRBV4-3 combines with J gene TRBJ2-7; 7 nucleotides agree with TRBD1. Germline lookup yields CDR1 LGHNA and CDR2 YSLEER. The length of the CDR3 is 14 residues. V dropped 3 bases and J dropped 2; count of bases not matched to a gene: 4. The CDR3: CASSHRTGAYEQYF. The CDR3 nucleotides are TGCGCCAGCAGCCACCGGACAGGAGCCTACGAGCAGTACTTC.

This sequence joins TRBV18 and TRBJ1-1; tentatively, D is TRBD1 (5 bases). Trimming removed 6 bases from V and 11 bases from J, with 22 bases in between. The CDR3 consists of 14 residues. Germline CDR1 and CDR2: KGHSH and LQKENI. The CDR3 protein is CASSPLAGQGEAFF. As DNA, the CDR3 is TGTGCCAGCTCCCCCCTCGCCGGGCAGGGTGAGGCTTTCTTT.

V gene TRBV18 combines with J gene TRBJ2-1; D is unresolved. The V and J ends lost 2 bases and 8 bases respectively, with 10 bases between them. Per the germline V gene, CDR1 is KGHSH and CDR2 is LQKENI. This CDR3 has 13 residues. The CDR3 DNA reads as TGTGCCAGCTCACCAAACTCCCAGGATGAGCAGTTCTTC. Encoded protein: CASSPNSQDEQFF.

The V call is TRBV14, the J call TRBJ2-1, with D maybe TRBD1 (6 bases). Per germline, CDR1 SGHDN and CDR2 FVKESK. V gave up 5 bases and J gave up 9 bases, with 14 bases separating them. The CDR3 is made up of 13 amino acids. In DNA, the CDR3 is TGTGCCAGCAGCTACTCCGGGACAAGTGAGCAGTTCTTC. This sequence encodes CASSYSGTSEQFF.

V usage is TRBV30 and J usage is TRBJ2-7; 9 bases agree with TRBD2. Germline CDR1 GTSNPN, CDR2 SVGIG (reference sequence). Losses at the gene ends were 2 bases for V and 5 bases for J; bases not matched to a gene: 10. There are 15 residues in the CDR3. The CDR3: CAWSLPGLAFHEQYF. CDR3 in DNA: TGTGCCTGGAGTCTGCCGGGACTAGCTTTTCACGAGCAGTACTTC.

The chain carries TRBV11-3 and TRBJ2-1, with TRBD2 matching 8 bases. The CDR3 has 15 amino acids. Trimming took 5 bases from V and 3 from J; bases not matched to a gene: 6. Germline V gives CDR1 SGHNT, CDR2 YENEEA. The CDR3 coding sequence is TGTGCCAGCAGCATAAGCGGGGGCCTCTACAATGAGCAGTTCTTC. Translation gives CASSISGGLYNEQFF.

The CDR3 sequence: CASPKTSRFNEKLFF. CDR3 nucleotides: TGCGCCAGTCCTAAGACCAGCAGGTTTAATGAAAAACTGTTTTTT. The rearrangement joins TRBV10-2 to TRBJ1-4; no clear D gene. Germline V CDR1 and CDR2: WSHSY, SAAADI. The CDR3 totals 15 residues. V was trimmed by 9 bases and J by 4 bases, leaving 18 bases between them.

The chain links TRBV4-1 to TRBJ2-5; TRBD2 agrees at 14 bases. The V and J ends lost 0 bases and 5 bases, in that order; junction bases with no gene match: 14. Germline assignment: CDR1 MGHRA and CDR2 YSYEKL. CDR3 length equals 20 residues. CDR3 coding DNA: TGCGCCAGCAGCCAAGATAAAGGGAGGAAGACTAGCGGGGGGGTTGAGACCCAGTACTTC. This gives the protein CASSQDKGRKTSGGVETQYF.

Comments on this clone: Additional DNA sequences in this sample encode the identical CDR3. The rearrangement links TRBV30 to TRBJ1-4; D call uncertain. V shed 2 bases and J shed 6 bases, with 4 bases lying between them. Germline V gene lookup returns CDR1 GTSNPN and CDR2 SVGIG (reference sequence). CDR3 size: 11 residues. CDR3 loop: CAWSFDEKLFF. The CDR3 region has the DNA TGTGCCTGGAGTTTTGATGAAAAACTGTTTTTT.

The rearrangement joins TRBV28 to TRBJ2-7; TRBD2 might be the D (5 bases). The CDR3 loop spans 16 amino acids. With 6 bases removed from V and 2 bases from J, the gap between germline ends came to 20 bases. CDR1 and CDR2 (germline): MDHEN, SYDVKM. For the CDR3, the DNA is TGTGCCAGCAGCACCCCCCCGGGGTGGAGTGCCTACGAGCAGTACTTC. Protein sequence: CASSTPPGWSAYEQYF.

The rearrangement links TRBV19 to TRBJ2-5; 8 nucleotides agree with TRBD1. V dropped 5 bases and J dropped 3; count of bases not matched to a gene: 8. The CDR3 spans 15 residues. Germline V gene sequence: CDR1 LNHDA, CDR2 SQIVND (reference sequence). This CDR3 is CASSAPGQGKETQYF. Written as DNA, the CDR3 is TGTGCCAGTAGTGCACCAGGACAGGGAAAAGAGACCCAGTACTTC.

The chain uses TRBV9 and TRBJ2-5, with 8 bases lining up with TRBD1. V lost 6 bases, J lost 5 bases, and 6 bases stayed unmatched. The CDR3 is 13 amino acids. Looked up from germline, CDR1 is SGDLS and CDR2 is YYNGEE. CDR3 sequence (DNA): TGTGCCAGCAACGTGGACAGGGATGAGACCCAGTACTTC. Amino acid sequence: CASNVDRDETQYF.

The CDR3 reads CASSPGPQRTLNTEAFF. The CDR3 nucleotides read TGCGCCAGCAGCCCCGGCCCACAGAGGACATTGAACACTGAAGCTTTCTTT. The rearrangement uses TRBV5-1 and TRBJ1-1; a weak D match, TRBD1 (5 bases). This CDR3 contains 17 residues. From germline, CDR1 is SGHRS and CDR2 YFSETQ. Between the trimmed V and J ends, which lost 4 bases and 0 bases, there was a span of 19 bases.

V is TRBV7-2 and J is TRBJ2-7; tentatively, D is TRBD1 or TRBD2 (5 bases each). Germline CDR1 reads SGHTA; CDR2 reads FQGNSA. The V and J ends lost 5 bases and 3 bases respectively, with 29 bases between them. CDR3 length: 19 residues. The CDR3 sequence: CASSRNTDSGGGQNYEQYF. CDR3 nucleotides: TGTGCCAGCAGCCGGAACACGGATTCCGGTGGGGGTCAGAACTACGAGCAGTACTTC.

V and J are TRBV7-2 and TRBJ2-5; 7 positions match TRBD2. The length of the CDR3 is 17 residues. V shed 5 bases, J shed 4 bases, and the junction held 16 bases outside the gene matches. The germline gives CDR1 SGHTA, CDR2 FQGNSA. The CDR3 sequence: CASSLFSRSGVPETQYF. The CDR3 DNA follows: TGTGCCAGCAGCCTATTCTCTCGAAGCGGGGTTCCAGAGACCCAGTACTTC.

The chain joins TRBV7-9 to TRBJ2-1; 7 nucleotides match TRBD2. CDR3 size: 15 residues. V was clipped by 4 bases and J by 2 bases; unmatched bases: 5. Germline CDR1 SEHNR, CDR2 FQNEAQ (reference sequence). In DNA form, the CDR3 reads TGTGCCAGCAGCTCTTATCGGGGGGCCTACAATGAGCAGTTCTTC. Amino acid sequence: CASSSYRGAYNEQFF. The full variable domain, completed using reference TRBV7-9 and TRBJ2-1, is DTGVSQNPRHKITKRGQNVTFRCDPISEHNRLYWYRQTLGQGPEFLTYFQNEAQLEKSRLLSDRFSAERPKGSFSTLEIQRTEQGDSAMYLCASSSYRGAYNEQFFGPGTRLTVL.

The chain has TRBV10-3 and TRBJ2-3; TRBD1 might be the D (5 bases). The V gene's germline CDR1 is ENHRY and CDR2 SYGVKD. The CDR3 extends over 13 amino acids. V gave up 6 bases and J gave up 4 bases, with 11 bases separating them. CDR3 region: CAIRAQGPDTQYF. CDR3 DNA: TGTGCCATCAGGGCTCAGGGTCCAGATACGCAGTATTTT.

The V call is TRBV4-2, the J call TRBJ1-1; TRBD1 might be the D (6 bases). The CDR3 runs to 13 residues. V was trimmed by 6 bases and J by 4 bases, leaving 12 bases between them. CDR1 is LGHNA, CDR2 YNFKEQ, per germline. The CDR3 protein is CASRTDSSTEAFF. In DNA, the CDR3 is TGTGCCAGCAGGACGGACAGTAGCACTGAAGCTTTCTTT.

This clone was picked up one time. The chain uses TRBV7-9 and TRBJ1-1, with TRBD1 matching over 7 bases. CDR1 is SEHNR, CDR2 FQNEAQ, per germline (reference sequence). V gave up 7 bases and J gave up 4 bases; unmatched junction bases: 6. There are 13 residues in the CDR3. CDR3 nucleotide sequence: TGTGCCAGCAAAATGGCAGGGGGCACTGAAGCTTTCTTT. Translation: CASKMAGGTEAFF. Supplemented by reference TRBV7-9 and TRBJ1-1, the full variable domain reads DTGVSQNPRHKITKRGQNVTFRCDPISEHNRLYWYRQTLGQGPEFLTYFQNEAQLEKSRLLSDRFSAERPKGSFSTLEIQRTEQGDSAMYLCASKMAGGTEAFFGQGTRLTVV.

V and J are TRBV9 and TRBJ1-2, with 7 bases lining up with TRBD1. The CDR3 runs to 15 residues. Germline V lookup: CDR1 SGDLS, CDR2 YYNGEE. With V trimmed by 0 bases and J by 4 bases, 6 bases remained unmatched. DNA of the CDR3: TGTGCCAGCAGCGTAGAGGGGGACAGCCTCTATGGCTACACCTTC. Protein: CASSVEGDSLYGYTF.

The rearrangement uses TRBV7-9 and TRBJ1-4; D might be TRBD1 (6 bases). The germline V and J ends were trimmed by 4 bases and 8 bases, with 11 bases remaining between them. From germline, CDR1 is SEHNR and CDR2 FQNEAQ (reference sequence). The CDR3 totals 13 residues. CDR3 DNA: TGTGCCAGCAGCTACAGGGACCACGAAAAACTGTTTTTT. Translating it yields CASSYRDHEKLFF.

This chain joins TRBV15 and TRBJ1-5; D is ambiguous. Germline lookup yields CDR1 LNHNV and CDR2 YYDKDF (reference sequence). V shed 3 bases and J shed 3 bases, with 12 bases lying between them. The CDR3 contains 15 residues. In DNA, the CDR3 is TGTGCCACCAGCAGTTTCCGGGCCAACAATCAGCCCCAGCATTTT. It encodes CATSSFRANNQPQHF.

This chain connects TRBV7-2 to TRBJ1-1, with D unresolved. Deletions cut 2 bases from V and 5 bases from J, with 15 bases between. CDR3 length: 15 amino acids. Germline CDR1 is SGHTA and CDR2 is FQGNSA. DNA of the CDR3: TGTGCCAGCAGCTTAAGGAGTTCAAAAGGGACTGAAGCTTTCTTT. This codes for CASSLRSSKGTEAFF.

This chain links TRBV5-1 with TRBJ2-1; 12 bases align to TRBD2. Germline lookup yields CDR1 SGHRS and CDR2 YFSETQ. There are 17 residues in the CDR3. The junction had 5 bases not matched to a gene; V was cut back by 4 bases and J by 0 bases. The CDR3 DNA follows: TGCGCCAGCAGCCAGACTAGCGGGAGTGGCTCCTACAATGAGCAGTTCTTC. This translates into CASSQTSGSGSYNEQFF. The full variable domain, in which reference TRBV5-1 and TRBJ2-1 provide the parts outside the CDR3, is KAGVTQTPRYLIKTRGQQVTLSCSPISGHRSVSWYQQTPGQGLQFLFEYFSETQRNKGNFPGRFSGRQFSNSRSEMNVSTLELGDSALYLCASSQTSGSGSYNEQFFGPGTRLTVL.